These T cell receptor beta chains were read from a single sample in a study of T-cell reconstitution after alpha-beta-depleted transplantation in children. TCRdb reprocessed the PCR reads via MiXCR and lists one record per CDR3 protein. Seen here are about 610,000 distinct CDR3 sequences, 10% observed once, and the top ten hold about 4.2%. Sequenced here: PBMCs from the stem cell graft donor, sampled from the stem cell graft. The receptors were gathered from a human donor who donated a stem cell graft to a child with acute myeloid leukemia. Both conserved end residues are part of each CDR3. The order of the fields is CDR3 length, D gene, clone size, J gene, V gene, CDR3 protein, CDR3 DNA. A D gene is named only where the DNA matches it firmly. Clone size appears in some rows only: once, few, many, or a class for an expanded clone.

>17|.|.|TRBJ1-5|TRBV6-4
CASSTGRMTVSNQPQHF
TGTGCCAGCAGTACAGGGCGAATGACAGTTAGCAATCAGCCCCAGCATTTT
>12|.|.|TRBJ1-5|TRBV12-3/TRBV12-4
CASTLPGQPQHF
TGTGCCAGCACTCTCCCAGGTCAGCCCCAGCATTTT
>13|.|.|TRBJ1-1|TRBV30
CAWSDRADTEAFF
TGTGCCTGGAGTGACCGGGCGGACACTGAAGCTTTCTTT
>14|TRBD1|many|TRBJ1-2|TRBV6-5
CASSSGDRGYGYTF
TGTGCCAGCAGTTCCGGGGACAGGGGCTATGGCTACACCTTC
>14|TRBD1|few|TRBJ2-5|TRBV29-1
CSGRGDRGGETQYF
TGCAGCGGGAGAGGGGACAGGGGTGGGGAGACCCAGTACTTC
>15|TRBD2|.|TRBJ2-5|TRBV20-1
CSARISGRATETQYF
TGCAGTGCTAGAATTAGCGGGAGGGCCACGGAGACCCAGTACTTC
>17|.|many|TRBJ2-1|TRBV20-1
CSARPTGLGGSYNEQFF
TGCAGTGCTAGGCCAACAGGGTTAGGTGGCTCCTACAATGAGCAGTTCTTC
>17|TRBD2|once|TRBJ2-5|TRBV15
CATSRGRSGRAEETQYF
TGTGCCACCAGCAGAGGAAGGAGCGGGAGGGCCGAGGAGACCCAGTACTTC
>17|TRBD1|.|TRBJ1-1|TRBV20-1
CSGPPGTGGGMNTEAFF
TGCAGTGGCCCCCCCGGGACAGGGGGAGGAATGAACACTGAAGCTTTCTTT
>14|.|few|TRBJ2-7|TRBV5-1
CASSPRDQAYEQYF
TGCGCCAGCAGCCCTCGGGATCAGGCCTACGAGCAGTACTTC
>13|.|few|TRBJ1-1|TRBV28
CASSTTVNTEAFF
TGTGCCAGCTCCACGACGGTCAACACTGAAGCTTTCTTT
>14|.|.|TRBJ2-7|TRBV7-2
CASSPLLSGYEQYF
TGTGCCAGCAGCCCGTTACTTTCCGGCTACGAGCAGTACTTC
>13|.|many|TRBJ2-7|TRBV20-1
CSARGTLLDEQYF
TGCAGTGCTAGAGGCACGCTATTAGACGAGCAGTACTTC
>16|TRBD2|many|TRBJ2-1|TRBV29-1
CSVVWVSGRTDNEQFF
TGCAGCGTTGTTTGGGTCAGCGGGAGGACGGACAATGAGCAGTTCTTC
>18|.|few|TRBJ2-6|TRBV10-3
CAIMKSGTVSSGANVLTF
TGTGCCATCATGAAAAGCGGGACAGTGTCCTCTGGGGCCAACGTCCTGACTTTC
>12|.|many|TRBJ2-7|TRBV30
CAWSVTGLGQYF
TGTGCCTGGAGTGTAACCGGGCTTGGGCAGTACTTC
>14|.|many|TRBJ2-1|TRBV12-3/TRBV12-4
CASAAGYDIKEQFF
TGTGCCAGCGCGGCCGGGTATGATATCAAAGAGCAGTTCTTC
>16|TRBD1|.|TRBJ2-2|TRBV5-1
CASSVRDRVLAGELFF
TGCGCCAGCAGCGTCCGGGACAGGGTCTTGGCCGGGGAGCTGTTTTTT
>14|.|.|TRBJ1-4|TRBV15
CATSLPGVNEKLFF
TGTGCCACCAGCCTCCCAGGGGTTAATGAAAAACTGTTTTTT
>15|TRBD2|many|TRBJ2-3|TRBV10-3
CAISAGTSGSQSQYF
TGTGCCATCAGTGCCGGGACTAGCGGGTCCCAATCGCAGTATTTT
>16|TRBD1|once|TRBJ1-3|TRBV6-1
CATGGKTGGSGNTIYF
TGTGCCACAGGGGGGAAAACAGGGGGCTCTGGAAACACCATATATTTT
>16|.|.|TRBJ1-4|TRBV3-1
CASSQAGEGTNEKLFF
TGTGCCAGCAGCCAAGCCGGGGAGGGAACTAATGAAAAACTGTTTTTT
>14|TRBD2|few|TRBJ2-1|TRBV15
CATSLADTYNEQFF
TGTGCCACCAGCCTAGCGGATACCTACAATGAGCAGTTCTTC
>15|TRBD2|many|TRBJ2-5|TRBV20-1
CSAWAPAGGKETQYF
TGCAGTGCCTGGGCTCCAGCGGGAGGGAAGGAGACCCAGTACTTC
>18|.|many|TRBJ1-5|TRBV6-5
CASSYKSPTRGLPQSQHF
TGTGCCAGCAGTTACAAATCCCCAACGCGGGGACTGCCACAATCCCAGCATTTT
>14|TRBD1|many|TRBJ2-5|TRBV5-1
CASSLGTGGETQYF
TGTGCCAGCAGCTTAGGGACAGGAGGAGAGACCCAGTACTTC
>13|.|.|TRBJ1-5|TRBV28
CASSSIRNQPQHF
TGTGCCAGCAGCAGTATCAGAAATCAGCCCCAGCATTTT
>14|.|few|TRBJ2-2|TRBV29-1
CSVVIGRYTGELFF
TGCAGCGTTGTCATAGGGCGGTACACCGGGGAGCTGTTTTTT
>15|.|many|TRBJ2-7|TRBV10-3
CAISESAGSSYEQYF
TGTGCCATCAGTGAGTCAGCAGGGAGCTCCTACGAGCAGTACTTC
>13|.|many|TRBJ1-1|TRBV7-3
CASSLSKNTEAFF
TGTGCCAGCAGCTTAAGTAAGAACACTGAAGCTTTCTTT
>17|TRBD1|many|TRBJ2-2|TRBV16
CASSQSSARQGSGELFF
TGTGCCAGCAGCCAATCGTCCGCCCGACAGGGGAGCGGGGAGCTGTTTTTT
>14|.|few|TRBJ2-2|TRBV20-1
CSAPKRANTGELFF
TGCAGTGCTCCTAAAAGGGCGAACACCGGGGAGCTGTTTTTT
>14|.|many|TRBJ2-5|TRBV6-2/TRBV6-3
CASTQDSARETQYF
TGTGCCAGCACCCAGGACTCAGCGAGGGAGACCCAGTACTTC
>13|.|.|TRBJ2-6|TRBV29-1
CSVTTSGANVLTF
TGCAGCGTTACCACCTCTGGGGCCAACGTCCTGACTTTC
>14|TRBD1|.|TRBJ1-1|TRBV7-3
CASRQGRSNTEAFF
TGTGCCAGCAGACAGGGGAGGTCGAACACTGAAGCTTTCTTT
>17|TRBD1|few|TRBJ1-1|TRBV18
CASSRALPGGTNTEAFF
TGTGCCAGCTCACGGGCCTTGCCAGGGGGTACGAACACTGAAGCTTTCTTT
>15|.|few|TRBJ1-2|TRBV27
CASSLLGGLPNSVTF
TGTGCCAGCAGCCTCTTAGGGGGGCTCCCGAATTCGGTCACCTTC
>15|.|.|TRBJ2-3|TRBV7-3
CASSSALTSTDTQYF
TGTGCCAGCAGCTCGGCACTTACTAGCACAGATACGCAGTATTTT
>14|TRBD2|.|TRBJ2-3|TRBV18
CASSPTREADTQYF
TGTGCCAGCTCACCAACGCGGGAGGCAGATACGCAGTATTTT
>19|TRBD2|many|TRBJ2-5|TRBV12-3/TRBV12-4
CASTPLVRGLALYQETQYF
TGTGCCAGCACCCCCTTGGTAAGGGGACTAGCGTTGTACCAAGAGACCCAGTACTTC
>13|.|.|TRBJ1-2|TRBV29-1
CSVDFIAREGYTF
TGCAGCGTTGACTTCATCGCCCGGGAAGGCTACACCTTC
>14|.|many|TRBJ1-1|TRBV20-1
CSALDRRMNTEAFF
TGCAGTGCGTTAGATAGGAGAATGAACACTGAAGCTTTCTTT
>13|.|few|TRBJ2-3|TRBV20-1
CSASNIWADTQYF
TGCAGTGCTAGCAATATTTGGGCAGATACGCAGTATTTT
>14|.|.|TRBJ1-4|TRBV5-5
CASSLFGDREKLFF
TGTGCCAGCAGCTTGTTTGGCGATAGGGAAAAACTGTTTTTT
>14|.|.|TRBJ1-1|TRBV5-1
CASSLEGAGTEAFF
TGCGCCAGCAGCTTGGAAGGGGCCGGCACTGAAGCTTTCTTT
>14|.|.|TRBJ1-6|TRBV5-6
CASSPESPGSPLHF
TGTGCCAGCAGCCCGGAGTCTCCGGGGTCACCCCTCCACTTT
>15|.|.|TRBJ2-5|TRBV20-1
CSARGDPGHQETQYF
TGCAGTGCTAGGGGGGATCCGGGACATCAAGAGACCCAGTACTTC
>15|.|many|TRBJ2-7|TRBV5-5
CASSLDIGRVYEQYF
TGTGCCAGCAGCTTGGATATAGGACGGGTCTACGAGCAGTACTTC
>12|.|.|TRBJ1-1|TRBV11-2
CASSLTGRGAFF
TGTGCCAGCAGCCTTACAGGGCGGGGAGCTTTCTTT
>13|.|.|TRBJ2-1|TRBV30
CAWSGGLGHEQFF
TGTGCCTGGAGTGGAGGCCTGGGACATGAGCAGTTCTTC
>14|.|many|TRBJ2-7|TRBV7-2
CASSLETGTYEQYF
TGTGCCAGCAGCTTAGAAACAGGTACCTACGAGCAGTACTTC
>14|.|many|TRBJ2-4|TRBV20-1
CSALRTGKKNIQYF
TGCAGTGCTCTCCGGACTGGAAAAAAAAACATTCAGTACTTC
>14|TRBD2|.|TRBJ2-7|TRBV7-2
CASSLGGGRGEQYF
TGTGCCAGCAGCTTAGGCGGCGGGAGGGGCGAGCAGTACTTC
>18|TRBD2|few|TRBJ2-3|TRBV4-1
CASSQARLAGGPRDTQYF
TGCGCCAGCAGCCAAGCACGACTAGCGGGAGGGCCAAGAGATACGCAGTATTTT
>10|.|many|TRBJ1-2|TRBV27
CASRSYGYTF
TGTGCCAGCAGGTCCTATGGCTACACCTTC
>15|TRBD2|.|TRBJ2-7|TRBV4-3
CASSQGTSSLYEQYF
TGCGCCAGCAGCCAGGGGACTAGCAGCCTATACGAGCAGTACTTC